The T cell receptor beta chain under discussion was sequenced for a study of OX40 agonist ivuxolimab in advanced cancers. Across the study: Treatment of patients was with ivuxolimab, an agonistic anti-OX40 (CD134) antibody. Every 2 weeks, patients got intravenous ivuxolimab at one of six dose levels (0.01-10 mg/kg). Subjects had a mean age of roughly 60 years, with a range of roughly 20 to 79; more than 70% were male.

Autoimmune disease history or systemic immunosuppression led to patient exclusion. Measured with immunoSEQ multiplex PCR; TCRdb has only the in-frame clones, and not every one. This table has roughly 54,000 clones, 85% to 90% appearing once. There are 14 residues in the CDR3. The junction had 5 bases not matched to a gene; V was cut back by 2 bases and J by 4 bases. CDR1 and CDR2 (germline): MDHEN, SYDVKM. The receptor's source is an adult with an advanced solid tumor such as melanoma, head and neck, liver or kidney cancer. The sequences come from CD4+ or CD8+ T cells sorted from blood, collected in a trial of the OX40 agonist ivuxolimab. The V gene is TRBV28, the J gene TRBJ2-7, with 7 bases fitting TRBD2. CDR3 protein: CASSLDGGGYEQYF. CDR3 bases: TGTGCCAGCAGTTTAGATGGGGGGGGATACGAGCAGTACTTC.